Shown below are 26 T cell receptor beta chains from a single sample sequenced in a study of response to subunit inactivated influenza vaccine. In TCRdb, the RT-PCR reads were re-called with MiXCR into one record per CDR3 protein. The sample carries around 520,000 distinct CDR3 sequences, approximately 12% recorded once. This material consisted of PBMCs from blood, taken on the day of vaccination. All receptors derive from a man in his fifties or sixties who received an inactivated influenza vaccine.

The rearrangement links TRBV2 to TRBJ2-5; D unclear. This CDR3 spans 12 amino acids. V lost 0 bases and J lost 5, with 4 bases in between. Germline V gives CDR1 SNHLY, CDR2 FYNNEI. CDR3 in amino acids: CASSEAIETQYF. The CDR3 DNA sequence: TGTGCCAGCAGTGAAGCGATCGAGACCCAGTACTTC.

This rearrangement joins TRBV12-3 or TRBV12-4 to TRBJ2-7, with a weak D call TRBD2 (6 bases). Trimming removed 2 bases from V and 2 bases from J, with 10 bases in between. This CDR3 has 14 amino acids. CDR3 nucleotide sequence: TGTGCCAGCAGTTTACGGGGACTTACCTACGAGCAGTACTTC. It translates to CASSLRGLTYEQYF.

This clonotype was recorded once. The chain uses TRBV7-9 and TRBJ2-3, with 8 bases matching TRBD1. Per the germline V gene, CDR1 is SEHNR and CDR2 is FQNEAQ (reference sequence). The CDR3 totals 15 residues. Germline trimming cut 5 bases from V and 1 base from J; bases unmatched to any gene: 5. The CDR3 protein is CASSIDRGGTDTQYF. The CDR3 DNA reads TGTGCCAGCAGCATCGACAGGGGCGGCACAGATACGCAGTATTTT.

This clonotype was seen only a few times. The chain couples TRBV11-2 to TRBJ2-1, with 7 bases identical to TRBD2. Germline V gives CDR1 SGHAT, CDR2 FQNNGV. CDR3 size: 15 residues. V lost 1 base and J lost 8; bases outside the gene matches: 8. CDR3 in DNA: TGTGCCAGCAGCTTAGCGGGCTGGGGGGGTTATGAGCAGTTCTTC. The encoded protein is CASSLAGWGGYEQFF. Full variable domain (missing parts from reference TRBV11-2 and TRBJ2-1): EAGVAQSPRYKIIEKRQSVAFWCNPISGHATLYWYQQILGQGPKLLIQFQNNGVVDDSQLPKDRFSAERLKGVDSTLKIQPAKLEDSAVYLCASSLAGWGGYEQFFGPGTRLTVL.

This clonotype has a count of ten or more. The CDR3 DNA is TGTGCCAGCAGCTCCTTCCTTTCAATAGGGGGGAGCTCCTACGAGCAGTACTTC. Translation gives CASSSFLSIGGSSYEQYF. This chain uses TRBV11-2 with TRBJ2-7; D is perhaps TRBD1 or TRBD2 (6 bases each). The V end lost 4 bases, the J end lost 0 bases, and 22 bases lay between the germline ends. The germline V gene encodes CDR1 SGHAT and CDR2 FQNNGV. The CDR3 contains 18 residues.

The V and J genes are TRBV7-7 and TRBJ2-1, with D perhaps matching TRBD2 (6 bases). CDR3 length: 13 residues. From germline, CDR1 is SSHAT and CDR2 FNYEAQ (reference sequence). CDR3 bases: TGTGCTAGCGGCTTATTGCCTAACGATGAGCAGTTCTTC. Protein product: CASGLLPNDEQFF.

The chain couples TRBV29-1 to TRBJ1-2; D is ambiguous. V lost 6 bases and J 6 bases, leaving 11 bases between the germline ends. There are 11 residues in the CDR3. Germline lookup yields CDR1 SQVTM and CDR2 ANQGSEA. CDR3 region: CSVRTPDGYTF. In DNA form, the CDR3 reads TGCAGCGTCCGTACTCCGGATGGCTACACCTTC.

The chain couples TRBV20-1 to TRBJ1-6, with TRBD1 as a possible D gene (6 bases). The CDR3 length is 17 residues. Germline V gives CDR1 DFQATT, CDR2 SNEGSKA (reference sequence). V dropped 0 bases and J dropped 0 bases, with 12 bases sitting between them. This chain's CDR3 is CSARDRGEISYNSPLHF. CDR3 nucleotides: TGCAGTGCTAGAGATAGGGGGGAGATCTCCTATAATTCACCCCTCCACTTT.

The genes are TRBV28 and TRBJ1-5; no clear D gene. The V gene's germline CDR1 is MDHEN and CDR2 SYDVKM. The CDR3 consists of 15 residues. The V and J ends lost 4 bases and 0 bases respectively, with 10 bases between them. This CDR3 is CASSSDVNSNQPQHF. DNA for the CDR3: TGTGCCAGCAGTTCGGACGTTAATAGCAATCAGCCCCAGCATTTT.

This chain connects TRBV12-3 or TRBV12-4 to TRBJ2-1; no clear D gene. The CDR3 contains 12 residues. The V gene lost 6 bases and the J gene lost 7 bases, with 10 bases spanning the gap. The CDR3 reads CASSSLWNEQFF. Written as DNA, the CDR3 is TGTGCCAGCAGCTCCCTGTGGAATGAGCAGTTCTTC.

V is TRBV7-9 and J is TRBJ2-3, with D perhaps assigned TRBD1 or TRBD2 (5 bases each). Trimming stripped 5 bases from V and 2 bases from J, with 14 bases between. Germline CDR1 and CDR2: SEHNR and FQNEAQ (reference sequence). The CDR3 spans 15 residues. DNA of the CDR3: TGTGCCAGCAGCCCGTCGGGACCTTCCACAGATACGCAGTATTTT. Its protein is CASSPSGPSTDTQYF.

The chain uses TRBV19 and TRBJ2-3, with 11 bases identical to TRBD2. V shed 7 bases, J shed 5 bases, and the junction held 5 bases outside the gene matches. Germline lookup yields CDR1 LNHDA and CDR2 SQIVND (reference sequence). There are 14 residues in the CDR3. DNA of the CDR3: TGTGCCAGTACCAGACTAGCGGGGCTAGATACGCAGTATTTT. It encodes CASTRLAGLDTQYF.

V is TRBV27 and J is TRBJ2-7; TRBD2 is a possible D gene (5 bases). Trimming removed 2 bases at V and 5 bases at J, with 10 bases between. CDR1 and CDR2 from the germline V gene are MNHEY and SMNVEV (reference sequence). The CDR3 consists of 13 residues. CDR3 in amino acids: CASSLVLRDEQYF. The CDR3, as DNA: TGTGCCAGCAGTTTAGTTCTGCGGGACGAGCAGTACTTC.

With regard to this clonotype: One end of the junction fails to match germline, which may point to a read error. This chain connects TRBV12-3 or TRBV12-4 to TRBJ2-7; D gene ambiguous. The CDR3 loop spans 13 amino acids. CDR3 amino acids: CASSLKSSDEQYF. The CDR3 nucleotides read TGTGCCAGCAGTTTGAAGAGCTCCGACGAGCAGTACTTC.

V is TRBV28 and J is TRBJ2-5; no firm D call. CDR1 and CDR2 from the germline V gene are MDHEN and SYDVKM. The CDR3 extends over 11 amino acids. V was cut by 5 bases and J by 7 bases, with 8 bases left in between. The CDR3 region has the DNA TGTGCCAGCAGTACACGAAGGACCCAGTACTTC. Amino acids: CASSTRRTQYF.

The chain has TRBV7-3 and TRBJ2-2; the match to TRBD2 covers 9 bases. Trimming at V came to 4 bases and at J to 1 base, leaving 13 bases not matched to a gene. Germline CDR1 is SGHTA and CDR2 is FQGTGA. The CDR3 has 19 amino acids. The CDR3 sequence is CASSYFPLSREGNTGELFF. DNA of the CDR3: TGTGCCAGCAGCTACTTCCCTCTTTCGCGGGAGGGGAACACCGGGGAGCTGTTTTTT.

Ten or more counts support this clonotype. This chain joins TRBV4-3 and TRBJ2-3; 7 nucleotides line up with TRBD1. In germline, CDR1 is LGHNA, CDR2 YSLEER. The CDR3 consists of 15 residues. Trimming took 2 bases from V and 6 from J; bases not matched to a gene: 8. The CDR3 coding sequence is TGCGCCAGCAGCCAACGGGACAGACCACACGATACGCAGTATTTT. This gives the protein CASSQRDRPHDTQYF.

The rearrangement links TRBV5-1 to TRBJ2-2; TRBD1 agrees at 8 bases. J gave up 7 bases and V 4 bases, and 6 bases lay outside the gene matches. Germline V gives CDR1 SGHRS, CDR2 YFSETQ. The CDR3 loop spans 14 amino acids. CDR3 coding DNA: TGCGCCAGCAGCGCTCAGGGGGCAGTCGGGGAGCTGTTTTTT. Amino acid sequence: CASSAQGAVGELFF.

The chain couples TRBV6-2 or TRBV6-3 to TRBJ1-5; a possible D gene is TRBD1 (5 bases). Germline values: CDR1 MNHEY, CDR2 SVGEGT. This CDR3 contains 17 residues. Trimming left V 6 bases short and J 1 base short, with 19 bases between. The CDR3, as DNA: TGTGCCAGCAGACCACCCGGGGGAAGGGCAAGCAATCAGCCCCAGCATTTT. It translates to CASRPPGGRASNQPQHF.

This clonotype has a count of ten or more. J is TRBJ2-5 and V is TRBV7-2, with D unclear. The CDR3 sequence is 17 residues long. Germline V gene sequence: CDR1 SGHTA, CDR2 FQGNSA. Trimming stripped 1 base from V and 1 base from J, with 16 bases between. The CDR3, as DNA: TGTGCCAGCAGCTTAGTCGGAACCGGTTTCTCCCAAGAGACCCAGTACTTC. Translating gives CASSLVGTGFSQETQYF.

This clonotype has more than one count but fewer than ten. The chain links TRBV7-9 to TRBJ2-3; D is perhaps TRBD1 (5 bases). Germline V gene data show CDR1 as SEHNR and CDR2 as FQNEAQ (reference sequence). The V and J ends lost 5 bases and 5 bases respectively, with 14 bases between them. The CDR3 consists of 14 residues. The CDR3 region has the DNA TGTGCCAGCAGCCCAACGGACACGGAAGATACGCAGTATTTT. It encodes CASSPTDTEDTQYF.

CDR3 loop: CATSDPGTPSTDTQYF. The CDR3 DNA sequence: TGTGCCACCAGTGACCCCGGGACACCTAGCACAGATACGCAGTATTTT. This sequence joins TRBV24-1 and TRBJ2-3; TRBD1 might be the D (6 bases). The CDR3 contains 16 residues. V was pared by 4 bases and J by 0 bases, with 13 bases between. Germline CDR1 and CDR2: KGHDR and SFDVKD.

This clonotype has more than one count but fewer than ten. Sequence at one end of the junction differs from germline and may be a read error. V is TRBV20-1 and J is TRBJ2-3, with 7 bases fitting TRBD1. The CDR3 consists of 18 residues. CDR1 and CDR2 from the germline V gene are DFQATT and SNEGSKA (reference sequence). This chain's CDR3 is CSARDPTGQVGSTDTQYF. CDR3 coding DNA: TGCAGTGCCAGAGATCCCACCGGACAGGTGGGAAGCACAGATACGCAGTATTTT.

This clonotype occurred many times. The chain has TRBV6-2 or TRBV6-3 and TRBJ2-1, with D maybe TRBD2 (6 bases). Deletions cut 5 bases from V and 0 bases from J, with 8 bases between. Germline CDR1 MNHEY, CDR2 SVGEGT. The CDR3 has 14 amino acids. The CDR3 DNA reads as TGTGCCAGCAGTCCGGGACTCTCCTACAATGAGCAGTTCTTC. This codes for CASSPGLSYNEQFF.

The J gene is TRBJ1-5, the V gene TRBV15; no definite D call. The germline V and J ends were trimmed by 0 bases and 1 base, with 10 bases remaining between them. CDR1 is LNHNV and CDR2 is YYDKDF in the germline V gene (reference sequence). The CDR3 length is 16 residues. The CDR3 region has the DNA TGTGCCACCAGCAGAGATCGCCCCCGCAGCAATCAGCCCCAGCATTTT. Residues: CATSRDRPRSNQPQHF.

This clonotype was seen a few times. This chain's CDR3 is CATSDADRAATDTQYF. In DNA, the CDR3 is TGTGCCACCAGTGACGCAGACAGGGCGGCGACAGATACGCAGTATTTT. The V gene is TRBV24-1, the J gene TRBJ2-3, with 7 bases aligning to TRBD1. This CDR3 contains 16 residues. The germline gives CDR1 KGHDR, CDR2 SFDVKD. The trim removed 4 bases at V and 3 bases at J, leaving 9 bases unmatched.